Listed below are T cell receptor beta chains from one sample, sequenced in a study of blood T cell repertoires in COVID-19. Some clones are missing from TCRdb's copy, which holds only in-frame ones; the method was immunoSEQ multiplex PCR. This sample has about 260,000 clones, with less than 90% found just once. Sequences were obtained from peripheral blood. The receptors come from a man aged 55 to 70 who had recovered from COVID-19. Each CDR3 is given with its conserved first and last residue. Part of the rows lack a size; the others show once, few, many or a class for expanded clones.

abundance: .
j_gene: TRBJ2-2
v_gene: TRBV9
CDR3aa: CASSVVGDGTGELFF

abundance: .
j_gene: TRBJ1-1
v_gene: TRBV5-1
CDR3aa: CASSLGGSRGGLAFF

abundance: few
j_gene: TRBJ2-2
v_gene: TRBV7-9
CDR3aa: CASSLAQGVRRRITGELFF

abundance: .
j_gene: TRBJ1-2
v_gene: TRBV5-1
CDR3aa: CASSLWGPRSYTF

abundance: .
j_gene: TRBJ1-2
v_gene: TRBV3-1/TRBV3-2
CDR3aa: CASSRGQGYGYTF

abundance: .
j_gene: TRBJ1-6
v_gene: TRBV4-1
CDR3aa: CASSQDKTGYYNSPLHF

abundance: .
j_gene: TRBJ2-7
v_gene: TRBV24-1
CDR3aa: CATSGWGQDEQYF

abundance: .
j_gene: TRBJ2-6
v_gene: TRBV9
CDR3aa: CASSVIPGSGANVLTF

abundance: .
j_gene: TRBJ1-3
v_gene: TRBV18
CDR3aa: CASSPAGTMGNTIYF

abundance: .
j_gene: TRBJ1-3
v_gene: TRBV6-5
CDR3aa: CASSPPYANGNTIYF

abundance: .
j_gene: TRBJ2-2
v_gene: TRBV5-8
CDR3aa: CASHTGRNTGELFF

abundance: few
j_gene: TRBJ2-6
v_gene: TRBV5-6
CDR3aa: CASSLGNSGANVLTF

abundance: once
j_gene: TRBJ2-3
v_gene: TRBV27
CDR3aa: CASSSQFPRSSGDTQYF

abundance: .
j_gene: TRBJ2-5
v_gene: TRBV7-3
CDR3aa: CASSLTSGVSETQYF

abundance: .
j_gene: TRBJ1-2
v_gene: TRBV2
CDR3aa: CASSEAGARYGYTF

abundance: .
j_gene: TRBJ1-2
v_gene: TRBV5-6
CDR3aa: CASSFQGLYGYTF

abundance: .
j_gene: TRBJ2-7
v_gene: TRBV7-6
CDR3aa: CASSPTRLAGGREQYF

abundance: .
j_gene: TRBJ2-5
v_gene: TRBV5-6
CDR3aa: CASSASGTGTQETQYF

abundance: .
j_gene: TRBJ1-2
v_gene: TRBV6-5
CDR3aa: CASSYSKAQVYGYTF

abundance: .
j_gene: TRBJ2-4
v_gene: TRBV15
CDR3aa: CATSRSGGIAKNIQYF

abundance: .
j_gene: TRBJ2-2
v_gene: TRBV5-1
CDR3aa: CASSFRASEGELFF

abundance: .
j_gene: TRBJ1-4
v_gene: TRBV20-1
CDR3aa: CSASSARGNEKLFF

abundance: few
j_gene: TRBJ1-3
v_gene: TRBV19
CDR3aa: CASSRGTGTGNTIYF

abundance: .
j_gene: TRBJ2-7
v_gene: TRBV6-4
CDR3aa: CASSDRGQYF

abundance: .
j_gene: TRBJ2-1
v_gene: TRBV10-1
CDR3aa: CASSSGGSYNEQFF

abundance: .
j_gene: TRBJ2-1
v_gene: TRBV18
CDR3aa: CASSPEVGGEEQFF

abundance: few
j_gene: TRBJ2-3
v_gene: TRBV19
CDR3aa: CASSIGPSTDTQYF

abundance: .
j_gene: TRBJ2-7
v_gene: TRBV6-6
CDR3aa: CASSYFGQGDEQYF

abundance: .
j_gene: TRBJ2-1
v_gene: TRBV10-3
CDR3aa: CAASGTSGGTDNEQFF

abundance: few
j_gene: TRBJ1-4
v_gene: TRBV9
CDR3aa: CASSVGPNEKLFF

abundance: .
j_gene: TRBJ1-3
v_gene: TRBV27
CDR3aa: CASSSGVYSGNTIYF

abundance: .
j_gene: TRBJ2-7
v_gene: TRBV6-1
CDR3aa: CASSDGLAVPYEQYF

abundance: .
j_gene: TRBJ2-2
v_gene: TRBV19
CDR3aa: CASSIHSTRIGELFF

abundance: .
j_gene: TRBJ1-1
v_gene: TRBV5-1
CDR3aa: CASSLAGQGFEAFF

abundance: .
j_gene: TRBJ1-6
v_gene: TRBV14
CDR3aa: CASSQDMDRPNSPLHF

abundance: .
j_gene: TRBJ1-6
v_gene: TRBV5-6
CDR3aa: CASSLQGIHSPLHF

abundance: .
j_gene: TRBJ1-6
v_gene: TRBV9
CDR3aa: CASSDPQGKSPLHF

abundance: .
j_gene: TRBJ2-2
v_gene: TRBV7-2
CDR3aa: CASSLRLAGAAQNTGELFF

abundance: .
j_gene: TRBJ2-7
v_gene: TRBV7-8
CDR3aa: CASSPSGNAYEQYF

abundance: .
j_gene: TRBJ2-2
v_gene: TRBV7-7
CDR3aa: CASSLGAAYTGELFF

abundance: .
j_gene: TRBJ1-2
v_gene: TRBV4-2
CDR3aa: CASSQDDSRSNYGYTF

abundance: .
j_gene: TRBJ2-3
v_gene: TRBV18
CDR3aa: CASSPRDSSSDTQYF

abundance: .
j_gene: TRBJ1-3
v_gene: TRBV9
CDR3aa: CASSVGTAGNTIYF

abundance: .
j_gene: TRBJ2-7
v_gene: TRBV3-1/TRBV3-2
CDR3aa: CASSLGQGALYEQYF